Below, 32 T cell receptor beta chains from the same sample are listed, as sequenced in a study of blood T cell repertoires in COVID-19. The assay was immunoSEQ multiplex PCR, and TCRdb's table has in-frame clones only and misses some. The sample has some 110,000 clones, over 80% seen once. The sequenced material came from peripheral blood. These receptors were taken from a man between 50 and 59 years old with acute or convalescent COVID-19.

The chain recombines TRBV5-6 with TRBJ1-4; a possible D gene is TRBD1 (5 bases). The length of the CDR3 is 15 residues. CDR1 is SGHDT and CDR2 is YYEEEE in the germline V gene. Trimming shortened V by 7 bases and J by 6 bases, and 19 bases separated the two germline ends. The CDR3 region is CASRGRGLKDEKLFF. In DNA form, the CDR3 reads TGTGCCAGCCGGGGCCGGGGACTCAAAGATGAAAAACTGTTTTTT.

V is TRBV4-1 and J is TRBJ2-7, with a weak D call TRBD1 (6 bases). The CDR3 extends over 15 amino acids. Germline CDR1 reads MGHRA; CDR2 reads YSYEKL. V gave up 1 base and J gave up 2 bases, with 12 bases separating them. CDR3 sequence (DNA): TGCGCCAGCAGCCAAGTTTTGGACAGAACCTACGAGCAGTACTTC. The encoded protein is CASSQVLDRTYEQYF.

This sequence joins TRBV19 and TRBJ2-7, with 9 bases identical to TRBD1. The V segment lost 5 bases and the J segment 4 bases; nucleotides outside the gene matches: 6. The germline CDR1 and CDR2 sequences are LNHDA and SQIVND (reference sequence). The CDR3 totals 14 residues. The CDR3 DNA sequence: TGTGCCAGTAGTGCGGGACAGGGAAGTTACGAGCAGTACTTC. Translating it yields CASSAGQGSYEQYF.

The chain has TRBV11-2 and TRBJ2-7; TRBD2 aligns across 13 bases. The V segment lost 5 bases and the J segment 3 bases; nucleotides outside the gene matches: 10. This CDR3 is built from 17 residues. Germline-derived CDR1 and CDR2 are SGHAT and FQNNGV. The chain's CDR3 is CASSPRTSGRGVYEQYF. The CDR3 nucleotides are TGTGCCAGCAGCCCCCGGACTAGCGGGAGAGGGGTCTACGAGCAGTACTTC.

This rearrangement joins TRBV11-3 to TRBJ2-5; TRBD2 might be the D (5 bases). CDR1 SGHNT and CDR2 YENEEA come from the germline V gene. V lost 4 bases and J lost 5, with 17 bases in between. CDR3 length equals 15 residues. The chain's CDR3 is CASSSGWQSSETQYF. DNA of the CDR3: TGTGCCAGCAGCTCCGGGTGGCAGTCTAGCGAGACCCAGTACTTC.

This clone was detected once. V is TRBV28 and J is TRBJ2-7; possible D gene TRBD2, 6 bases. Between the trimmed V and J ends, which lost 3 bases and 7 bases, there was a span of 16 bases. This CDR3 spans 14 amino acids. The V gene's germline CDR1 is MDHEN and CDR2 SYDVKM. Here the CDR3 reads CASSFGTELREQYF. For the CDR3, the DNA is TGTGCCAGCAGTTTCGGGACTGAGCTGAGGGAGCAGTACTTC.

The chain couples TRBV5-1 to TRBJ2-1; 7 bases are shared with TRBD1. This CDR3 has 14 amino acids. Trimming at V came to 4 bases and at J to 7 bases, leaving 8 bases not matched to a gene. Germline V gene data show CDR1 as SGHRS and CDR2 as YFSETQ. CDR3 amino acids: CASSHGTDQNEQFF. CDR3 DNA: TGCGCCAGCAGCCATGGGACAGACCAAAATGAGCAGTTCTTC.

The rearrangement joins TRBV6-5 to TRBJ2-2; D is ambiguous. CDR1 and CDR2 from the germline V gene are MNHEY and SVGAGI. V was shortened by 0 bases and J by 7 bases, with 9 bases between the two germline ends. The CDR3 runs 14 residues. CDR3 nucleotides: TGTGCCAGCAGTTACTCGAGTGGCGGCGGGGAGCTGTTTTTT. Protein product: CASSYSSGGGELFF.

The chain links TRBV24-1 to TRBJ2-1, with D possibly being TRBD1 (6 bases). The V end was cut by 4 bases, the J end by 2 bases, with 17 bases between. The germline V gene encodes CDR1 KGHDR and CDR2 SFDVKD. The CDR3 contains 17 residues. The CDR3 reads CATSDLSRQVPYNEQFF. CDR3 nucleotides: TGTGCCACCAGTGACCTTTCCCGACAGGTCCCCTACAATGAGCAGTTCTTC.

The chain combines TRBV4-2 with TRBJ2-7; no clear D. V lost 2 bases and J 3 bases, leaving 11 bases between the germline ends. CDR3 length: 14 amino acids. Germline-derived CDR1 and CDR2 are LGHNA and YNFKEQ. The CDR3 reads CASSQNSGNYEQYF. The CDR3 DNA is TGTGCCAGCAGCCAAAATTCAGGAAACTACGAGCAGTACTTC.

The chain's CDR3 is CASNPWGRRGRGETQYF. CDR3 sequence (DNA): TGTGCCAGCAACCCTTGGGGTAGGAGGGGGCGCGGGGAGACCCAGTACTTC. The chain couples TRBV6-2 or TRBV6-3 to TRBJ2-5, with D perhaps TRBD1 (7 bases). From germline, CDR1 is MNHEY and CDR2 SVGEGT. V was cut by 7 bases and J by 5 bases, with 26 bases left in between. The CDR3 is 17 amino acids.

This clone has just a few counts. The chain recombines TRBV12-3 or TRBV12-4 with TRBJ2-2; D unresolved. This CDR3 has 12 amino acids. V shed 7 bases and J shed 6 bases, with 9 bases lying between them. The CDR3 loop reads CASTPLSGELFF. The DNA for the CDR3 is TGTGCCAGCACCCCCCTTTCCGGGGAGCTGTTTTTT.

J is TRBJ1-4 and V is TRBV19; D is perhaps TRBD1 (5 bases). V was clipped by 2 bases and J by 3 bases, with 10 bases between them. Germline V gives CDR1 LNHDA, CDR2 SQIVND (reference sequence). CDR3 size: 15 residues. CDR3 coding DNA: TGTGCCAGTAGTATACAGGGCTTTGCTAATGAAAAACTGTTTTTT. It translates to CASSIQGFANEKLFF.

As DNA, the CDR3 is TGTGCCATCAGTGAGTCGACTCCCGGGGAGCTGTTTTTT. Translation gives CAISESTPGELFF. The chain couples TRBV10-3 to TRBJ2-2; no definite D call. CDR1 and CDR2 (germline): ENHRY, SYGVKD. Between the trimmed V and J ends, which lost 0 bases and 6 bases, there was a span of 5 bases. There are 13 residues in the CDR3.

The rearrangement joins TRBV6-5 to TRBJ2-1, with 7 bases fitting TRBD1. Germline CDR1 and CDR2: MNHEY and SVGAGI. The CDR3 covers 13 residues. The trim removed 6 bases at V and 9 bases at J, leaving 8 bases unmatched. CDR3 residues: CASRTGQVFEQFF. CDR3 DNA: TGTGCCAGCAGAACCGGACAGGTCTTTGAGCAGTTCTTC.

V gene TRBV5-1 combines with J gene TRBJ2-7; maybe TRBD1 (6 bases). Trimming cost V 0 bases and J 6 bases, with 16 bases left between them. Germline V gene sequence: CDR1 SGHRS, CDR2 YFSETQ. The CDR3 totals 15 residues. CDR3: CASSLAVTQGSEQYF. The DNA of the CDR3 is TGCGCCAGCAGCTTGGCGGTTACACAGGGATCCGAGCAGTACTTC.

This chain connects TRBV28 to TRBJ2-5; tentatively, D is TRBD1 (6 bases). V shed 2 bases and J shed 4 bases, with 14 bases lying between them. Looked up from germline, CDR1 is MDHEN and CDR2 is SYDVKM. This CDR3 contains 15 residues. CDR3 residues: CASSLPTGWGETQYF. The CDR3 region has the DNA TGTGCCAGCAGTTTACCGACAGGTTGGGGAGAGACCCAGTACTTC.

The chain couples TRBV5-8 to TRBJ2-5, with D possibly TRBD1 on 6 matching bases. This CDR3 has 16 amino acids. From germline, CDR1 is SGHTS and CDR2 YDEGEE. The V end lost 6 bases, the J end lost 2 bases, and 20 bases lay between the germline ends. This CDR3 is CASTHPGALNQETQYF. CDR3 bases: TGTGCCAGCACCCACCCAGGGGCGTTAAATCAAGAGACCCAGTACTTC. The full variable domain, completed using reference TRBV5-8 and TRBJ2-5, is EAGVTQSPTHLIKTRGQQATLRCSPISGHTSVYWYQQALGLGLQFLLWYDEGEERNRGNFPPRFSGRQFPNYSSELNVNALELEDSALYLCASTHPGALNQETQYFGPGTRLLVL.

A few counts support this clone. This chain joins TRBV6-1 and TRBJ2-3; no clear D gene. With 3 bases removed from V and 7 bases from J, the gap between germline ends came to 11 bases. The CDR3 spans 13 residues. Germline V lookup: CDR1 MNHNS, CDR2 SASEGT. CDR3 nucleotide sequence: TGTGCCAGCAGTGATCTAAAGACTCATACGCAGTATTTT. Protein: CASSDLKTHTQYF.

The chain recombines TRBV20-1 with TRBJ1-1; D is unclear. The germline CDR1 and CDR2 sequences are DFQATT and SNEGSKA (reference sequence). Trimming shortened V by 5 bases and J by 4 bases, and 5 bases separated the two germline ends. CDR3 length: 10 amino acids. This CDR3 reads CSAAGTEAFF. The CDR3 bases are TGCAGTGCTGCGGGCACTGAAGCTTTCTTT.

The V and J genes are TRBV19 and TRBJ2-7; 11 bases fit TRBD2. The CDR3 extends over 13 amino acids. V shed 5 bases, J shed 6 bases, and the junction held 3 bases outside the gene matches. CDR1 is LNHDA, CDR2 SQIVND, per germline (reference sequence). Here the CDR3 reads CASSVLAGGEQYF. DNA for the CDR3: TGTGCCAGTAGTGTTCTAGCGGGAGGCGAGCAGTACTTC.

This sequence joins TRBV30 and TRBJ2-7, with 7 bases that match TRBD2. The CDR3 spans 16 residues. Germline V CDR1 and CDR2: GTSNPN, SVGIG (reference sequence). V was pared by 5 bases and J by 2 bases, with 15 bases of the junction left unmatched. CDR3 coding DNA: TGTGCCTGGGGAACTAGCGCGCGGACCAGGGCCTACGAGCAGTACTTC. Translation: CAWGTSARTRAYEQYF. The full variable domain, its missing parts supplied by reference TRBV30 and TRBJ2-7, is SQTIHQWPATLVQPVGSPLSLECTVEGTSNPNLYWYRQAAGRGLQLLFYSVGIGQISSEVPQNLSASRPQDRQFILSSKKLLLSDSGFYLCAWGTSARTRAYEQYFGPGTRLTVT.

This clone was seen only a few times. The chain links TRBV2 to TRBJ1-2; 7 positions agree with TRBD1. CDR3 length equals 13 residues. Germline V gene lookup returns CDR1 SNHLY and CDR2 FYNNEI. The ends lost 11 bases at V and 8 bases at J; junction bases unmatched: 14. In DNA, the CDR3 is TGTGCCGGACGACGGGACAGAAGAGCCGGCTACACCTTC. It translates to CAGRRDRRAGYTF. Full variable domain (rest looked up from reference TRBV2 and TRBJ1-2): EPEVTQTPSHQVTQMGQEVILRCVPISNHLYFYWYRQILGQKVEFLVSFYNNEISEKSEIFDDQFSVERPDGSNFTLKIRSTKLEDSAMYFCAGRRDRRAGYTFGSGTRLTVV.

The J gene is TRBJ2-1, the V gene TRBV11-1; 12 bases align to TRBD2. In germline, CDR1 is SGHAT, CDR2 FQDESV (reference sequence). Losses at the gene ends were 5 bases for V and 9 bases for J; bases not matched to a gene: 8. CDR3 length: 15 amino acids. The DNA for the CDR3 is TGTGCCAGCAGCACCCGGACTAGCGGGAACAGTGAGCAGTTCTTC. Its translation is CASSTRTSGNSEQFF.

This sequence joins TRBV10-3 and TRBJ1-1; D gene uncertain. Germline CDR1 is ENHRY and CDR2 is SYGVKD. With 4 bases removed from V and 4 bases from J, the gap between germline ends came to 13 bases. The CDR3 runs to 14 residues. This CDR3 reads CAISVSGTGTEAFF. The CDR3 nucleotides are TGTGCCATCAGTGTTTCGGGAACGGGCACTGAAGCTTTCTTT.

The gene calls are TRBV19 and TRBJ1-3, with D perhaps matching TRBD1 (5 bases). This CDR3 comprises 14 residues. CDR1 and CDR2 (germline): LNHDA, SQIVND (reference sequence). Trimming left V 4 bases short and J 0 bases short, with 7 bases between. Written as DNA, the CDR3 is TGTGCCAGTAGTAGCGACAGCTCTGGAAACACCATATATTTT. Translating it yields CASSSDSSGNTIYF.

The chain carries TRBV4-2 and TRBJ1-1; TRBD1 is a possible D gene (5 bases). This CDR3 is built from 14 residues. Germline CDR1 LGHNA, CDR2 YNFKEQ. Trimming stripped 1 base from V and 1 base from J, with 7 bases between. The CDR3 protein is CASSQGQGNTEAFF. DNA of the CDR3: TGTGCCAGCAGCCAAGGTCAGGGGAACACTGAAGCTTTCTTT.

CDR3 DNA sequence: TGCGCCAGCAGCTTGGGGTATTCAGGGAATGAGCAGTTCTTC. It codes for CASSLGYSGNEQFF. The chain is built from TRBV5-1 and TRBJ2-1; weak D call: TRBD1 (5 bases). The CDR3 covers 14 residues. Per the germline V gene, CDR1 is SGHRS and CDR2 is YFSETQ. V lost 0 bases and J 7 bases, leaving 11 bases between the germline ends.

This clone was detected only once. J is TRBJ2-2 and V is TRBV7-9; possible D gene TRBD2, 6 bases. Trimming cost V 0 bases and J 1 base, with 9 bases left between them. The CDR3 consists of 16 residues. Germline CDR1 reads SEHNR; CDR2 reads FQNEAQ (reference sequence). The CDR3 sequence is CASSLAASVNTGELFF. The CDR3 DNA is TGTGCCAGCAGCTTAGCGGCTAGCGTGAACACCGGGGAGCTGTTTTTT. Looking up the rest from reference TRBV7-9 and TRBJ2-2 gives the full variable domain: DTGVSQNPRHKITKRGQNVTFRCDPISEHNRLYWYRQTLGQGPEFLTYFQNEAQLEKSRLLSDRFSAERPKGSFSTLEIQRTEQGDSAMYLCASSLAASVNTGELFFGEGSRLTVL.

The rearrangement links TRBV12-3 or TRBV12-4 to TRBJ1-1, with no clear D. The CDR3 spans 11 residues. V was clipped by 3 bases and J by 3 bases, with 2 bases between them. The CDR3 sequence: CASSFDTEAFF. For the CDR3, the DNA is TGTGCCAGCAGTTTCGACACTGAAGCTTTCTTT.

The genes are TRBV5-1 and TRBJ2-7; TRBD1 agrees at 9 bases. The CDR3 has 15 amino acids. Germline CDR1 reads SGHRS; CDR2 reads YFSETQ. Germline trimming cut 5 bases from V and 2 bases from J; bases unmatched to any gene: 8. The chain's CDR3 is CASSSTGTGTYEQYF. CDR3 nucleotide sequence: TGCGCCAGCAGTTCGACCGGGACAGGGACCTACGAGCAGTACTTC.

The chain employs TRBV7-2 and TRBJ1-3; D remains unclear. The CDR3 is 16 residues long. V was shortened by 5 bases and J by 4 bases, with 18 bases between the two germline ends. Looked up from germline, CDR1 is SGHTA and CDR2 is FQGNSA. The CDR3 reads CASSPASLGDGNTIYF. The CDR3 DNA sequence: TGTGCCAGCAGCCCCGCTTCCTTGGGAGACGGAAACACCATATATTTT.